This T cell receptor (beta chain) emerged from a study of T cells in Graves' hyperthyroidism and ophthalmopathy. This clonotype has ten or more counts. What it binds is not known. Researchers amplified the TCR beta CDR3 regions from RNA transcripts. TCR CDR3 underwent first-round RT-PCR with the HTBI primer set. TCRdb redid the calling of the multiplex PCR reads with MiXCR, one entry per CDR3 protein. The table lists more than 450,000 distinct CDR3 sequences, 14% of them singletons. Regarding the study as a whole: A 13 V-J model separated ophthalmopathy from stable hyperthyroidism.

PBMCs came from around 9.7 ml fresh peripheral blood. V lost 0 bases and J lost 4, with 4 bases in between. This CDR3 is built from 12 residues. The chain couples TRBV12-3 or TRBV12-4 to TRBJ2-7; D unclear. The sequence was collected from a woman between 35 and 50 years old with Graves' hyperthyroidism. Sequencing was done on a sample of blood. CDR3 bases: TGTGCCAGCAGTTTAGCGCAGTACGAGCAGTACTTC. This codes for CASSLAQYEQYF.